The next 3 T cell receptor beta chains were all read from a single sample in a study of blood T cell repertoires in COVID-19. Measured with immunoSEQ multiplex PCR; TCRdb has only the in-frame clones, and not every one. The repertoire holds 100,000 to 150,000 clones, with 86% as singletons. The sample comprised peripheral blood. Every receptor here comes from a woman in her 70s with COVID-19, enrolled during active disease.

The chain links TRBV5-1 to TRBJ2-5; 10 positions match TRBD2. Germline assignment: CDR1 SGHRS and CDR2 YFSETQ. V lost 2 bases and J lost 5; bases outside the gene matches: 12. The CDR3 totals 17 residues. This CDR3 reads CASSFGLAVHPGETQYF. For the CDR3, the DNA is TGCGCCAGCAGCTTCGGACTAGCGGTCCACCCGGGGGAGACCCAGTACTTC.

The J gene is TRBJ1-5, the V gene TRBV18; 8 nucleotides match TRBD1. Germline lookup yields CDR1 KGHSH and CDR2 LQKENI. This CDR3 has 13 residues. V trimming: 3 bases; J trimming: 7 bases; junction bases outside the gene matches: 2. The CDR3 bases are TGTGCCAGCTCACCGGACAGGGAGCAGCCCCAGCATTTT. Translating gives CASSPDREQPQHF.

The V gene is TRBV5-1, the J gene TRBJ1-1, with 10 nucleotides matching TRBD1. Germline loops: CDR1 SGHRS, CDR2 YFSETQ. The junction had 8 bases not matched to a gene; V was cut back by 5 bases and J by 4 bases. The length of the CDR3 is 15 residues. The CDR3 sequence: CASRTGGISGTEAFF. The CDR3, as DNA: TGCGCCAGCAGGACAGGGGGCATCTCCGGCACTGAAGCTTTCTTT.